This TCR beta chain was identified in a study of T cells after yellow fever vaccination. Making TCR cDNA involved 5'RACE template switching, which added UMIs and a universal primer site. TCRdb ran MiXCR on the 5' RACE reads and lists one entry per CDR3 protein. The sample has 450,000 to 550,000 distinct CDR3 sequences, about a fifth seen once; the top ten hold more than 13%. Points from the study as a whole: Repertoires obtained by FACS sorting could include abundant clonotypes that entered as contaminants from the bulk population. CD4 and CD8 compartments shared a small share of clonotypes, likely from convergent recombination. A weaker but faster secondary response was observed, peaking on day 5 versus 15.

Turning to this clonotype: Its antigen is unknown.

This clonotype originated in a man aged 30 to 45 who received the YFV17D yellow fever vaccine. The sequencing used PBMCs, collected 15 days after the yellow fever booster vaccination.

The CDR3 sequence: CASSIWHREQFF. The CDR3, as DNA: TGTGCCAGTAGTATTTGGCATCGGGAGCAGTTCTTC. J is TRBJ2-1 and V is TRBV19; D is undetermined. Germline CDR1 LNHDA, CDR2 SQIVND (reference sequence). The CDR3 extends over 12 amino acids. Trimming pared 3 bases from V and 10 bases from J, leaving 10 bases between.